This T cell receptor (beta chain) was recorded in a study of early T cells in non-severe SARS-CoV-2 infection. About the research overall: Bulk RNA taken from unsorted whole blood was sequenced, leaving chains unpaired.

This clonotype was picked up a small number of times. Germline V gene data show CDR1 as SNHLY and CDR2 as FYNNEI. Trimming removed 7 bases at V and 5 bases at J, with 9 bases between. The CDR3 is 11 residues long. Unique molecular identifiers tagged individual cDNA molecules. MiXCR, applied by TCRdb to the 5' RACE reads, yields one record per CDR3 protein. The sample lists about 100,000 distinct CDR3 sequences, 11% occurring once. The source of this sequence is an adult who was a healthcare worker with PCR-confirmed SARS-CoV-2 infection or an uninfected control (not recorded which). The sequenced material came from whole blood. V gene TRBV2 combines with J gene TRBJ2-7; D call uncertain. The CDR3 sequence: CASTLRDEQYF. CDR3 nucleotide sequence: TGTGCCAGCACGCTACGGGACGAGCAGTACTTC. Variable domain in full (rest from reference TRBV2 and TRBJ2-7): EPEVTQTPSHQVTQMGQEVILRCVPISNHLYFYWYRQILGQKVEFLVSFYNNEISEKSEIFDDQFSVERPDGSNFTLKIRSTKLEDSAMYFCASTLRDEQYFGPGTRLTVT.